This T cell receptor beta chain emerged from a study of T cell responses to AZD1222 COVID-19 vaccine. As for the study in general: The analysis combined second doses at about 4 or about 12 weeks. General study points: Spike-specific TCR breadth and depth both grew after two AZD1222 doses. Donors in the cohort were predominantly white British and more often female, and clonal diversity was possibly underestimated.

Trimming pared 9 bases from V and 3 bases from J, leaving 12 bases between. Per the germline V gene, CDR1 is SGHRS and CDR2 is YFSETQ. This CDR3 has 12 amino acids. The method was immunoSEQ multiplex PCR; TCRdb's version includes in-frame clones alone and lacks a portion of them. The sample shows under 200,000 clones, less than 95% of them seen only once. This clone was detected once. Antigen: not known. The clonotype originates from an adult in good health. This specimen was peripheral blood, taken on day 0 of AZD1222 vaccination. The chain uses TRBV5-1 and TRBJ2-5; D is possibly TRBD2 (7 bases). This chain's CDR3 is CATGAGEETQYF. CDR3 nucleotide sequence: TGCGCCACGGGGGCGGGGGAAGAGACCCAGTACTTC. Supplemented by reference TRBV5-1 and TRBJ2-5, the full variable domain reads KAGVTQTPRYLIKTRGQQVTLSCSPISGHRSVSWYQQTPGQGLQFLFEYFSETQRNKGNFPGRFSGRQFSNSRSEMNVSTLELGDSALYLCATGAGEETQYFGPGTRLLVL.